The T cell receptor (beta chain) under discussion was sequenced for a study of T cell repertoires in ileal Crohn's disease. Points from the study as a whole: Every patient over 26.8% clonality showed endoscopic recurrence. Clonal expansions were more frequent in active smokers than non-smokers at surgery.

J was trimmed by 5 bases and V by 1 base; bases with no gene match: 11. Germline V gives CDR1 MGHRA, CDR2 YSYEKL. This CDR3 has 17 amino acids. The time point: inflamed ileum from the surgical specimen. On this clone: Its antigen is as yet unknown.

TCRdb's table, derived via immunoSEQ multiplex PCR, lists solely in-frame clones and lacks some. The sample yields roughly 15,000 clones, 76% seen once. The TCR originated in an adult with Crohn's disease. The chain carries TRBV4-1 and TRBJ2-7, with TRBD2 matching over 10 bases. Material: ileal tissue. The CDR3, as DNA: TGCGCCAGCAGCCAAGGTTCTAGCGGGGGAGGATCGGACGAGCAGTACTTC. Translating gives CASSQGSSGGGSDEQYF.